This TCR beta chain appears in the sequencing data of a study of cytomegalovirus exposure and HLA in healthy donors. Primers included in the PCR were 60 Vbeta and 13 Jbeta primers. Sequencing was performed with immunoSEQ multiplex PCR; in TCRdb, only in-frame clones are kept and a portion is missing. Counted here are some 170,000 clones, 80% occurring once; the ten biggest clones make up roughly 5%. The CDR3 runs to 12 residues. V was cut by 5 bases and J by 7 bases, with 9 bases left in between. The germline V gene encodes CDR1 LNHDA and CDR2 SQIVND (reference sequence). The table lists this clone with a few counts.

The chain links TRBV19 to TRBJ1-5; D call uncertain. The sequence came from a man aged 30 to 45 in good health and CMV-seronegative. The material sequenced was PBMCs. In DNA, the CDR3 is TGTGCCAGTAGTGCGCGGTGGCAGCCCCAGCATTTT. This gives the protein CASSARWQPQHF.